Sequencing of this T cell receptor beta chain was carried out in a study of blood T cell repertoires in COVID-19. Study context: The United States, Italy and Spain were the sources of the acute and convalescent COVID-19 samples. Sources were T cells, B-cell-depleted T cells, or PBMCs; the material itself was cDNA or gDNA.

This clone has a single count. The germline gives CDR1 MDHEN, CDR2 SYDVKM. V trimming: 2 bases; J trimming: 0 bases; junction bases outside the gene matches: 2. CDR3 length: 16 amino acids. The authors' processing: By means of reference gene primer amplification, nucleated cell counts were estimated. Generated by immunoSEQ multiplex PCR, the TCRdb table keeps only in-frame clones and is missing some. For V, J and clone size, that table is used; D and trimming come from the DNA. The sample has around 270,000 clones, about 90% seen once. The sample taken for sequencing was peripheral blood. The genes are TRBV28 and TRBJ2-3; 10 nucleotides agree with TRBD2. The sequence derives from a woman between 50 and 59 years old with acute or convalescent COVID-19. The CDR3 DNA reads as TGTGCCAGCAGTTTAGGACTAGCGGTCAGCACAGATACGCAGTATTTT. This sequence encodes CASSLGLAVSTDTQYF.